Below, 30 T cell receptor beta chains from the same sample are listed, as sequenced in a study of OX40 agonist ivuxolimab in advanced cancers. Clones were read by immunoSEQ multiplex PCR, and TCRdb kept only the in-frame ones, dropping some. Of some 77,000 clones listed, 80% to 95% are singletons. The material sequenced was CD4+ or CD8+ T cells sorted from blood, taken in a trial of the OX40 agonist ivuxolimab. Source of these receptors: an adult with an advanced solid tumor such as melanoma, head and neck, liver or kidney cancer.

The CDR3 region is CASSSFSYYNSPLHF. CDR3 in DNA: TGCGCCAGCAGCTCATTCAGCTACTATAATTCACCCCTCCACTTT. The rearrangement links TRBV5-1 to TRBJ1-6; D call uncertain. V dropped 3 bases and J dropped 3 bases, with 10 bases sitting between them. In germline, CDR1 is SGHRS, CDR2 YFSETQ. This CDR3 spans 15 amino acids.

V gene TRBV4-1 combines with J gene TRBJ1-4; TRBD1 aligns across 8 bases. The CDR3 loop spans 18 amino acids. Germline V CDR1 and CDR2: MGHRA, YSYEKL. V shed 2 bases and J 8 bases; nucleotides not matched to a gene: 16. For the CDR3, the DNA is TGCGCCAGCAGCCAATTGACAGGGGATAGAAGAGGGGGAGAAAAACTGTTTTTT. It specifies CASSQLTGDRRGGEKLFF.

The chain has TRBV28 and TRBJ2-7, with 9 positions matching TRBD1. The V gene end was trimmed by 6 bases and the J gene end by 5 bases; junction bases not matched to a gene: 5. Germline V gene lookup returns CDR1 MDHEN and CDR2 SYDVKM. The CDR3 totals 13 residues. The CDR3 loop is CASRGTGNDEQYF. DNA for the CDR3: TGTGCCAGCAGGGGGACAGGGAACGACGAGCAGTACTTC.

J is TRBJ1-4 and V is TRBV9; the match to TRBD1 covers 8 bases. The germline V gene encodes CDR1 SGDLS and CDR2 YYNGEE. CDR3 length: 14 residues. V was pared by 3 bases and J by 7 bases, with 5 bases of the junction left unmatched. CDR3 coding DNA: TGTGCCAGCAGCGCAAGGACAGGGAGTGAAAAACTGTTTTTT. Translated: CASSARTGSEKLFF.

The V call is TRBV9, the J call TRBJ2-3; D might be TRBD2 (6 bases). The CDR3 has 15 residues. Germline lookup yields CDR1 SGDLS and CDR2 YYNGEE. Deletions cut 0 bases from V and 2 bases from J, with 10 bases between. The CDR3 nucleotides are TGTGCCAGCAGCGTAGCCGGGAGTCTCACAGATACGCAGTATTTT. This sequence encodes CASSVAGSLTDTQYF.

This clone was seen a single time. V usage is TRBV4-2 and J usage is TRBJ2-1; perhaps TRBD2 as D (6 bases). V was cut by 1 base and J by 6 bases, with 16 bases left in between. This CDR3 contains 16 residues. CDR1 and CDR2 (germline): LGHNA, YNFKEQ. The DNA for the CDR3 is TGTGCCAGCAGCCAAGCGTCTAGAGGGACTGGCAATGAGCAGTTCTTC. This gives the protein CASSQASRGTGNEQFF.

The chain carries TRBV11-3 and TRBJ2-5; D not certain. CDR1 and CDR2 from the germline V gene are SGHNT and YENEEA. This CDR3 is built from 14 residues. Between the trimmed V and J ends, which lost 0 bases and 1 base, there was a span of 6 bases. This chain's CDR3 is CASSLDGAQETQYF. The CDR3, as DNA: TGTGCCAGCAGCTTAGATGGAGCCCAAGAGACCCAGTACTTC.

The V call is TRBV11-2, the J call TRBJ2-7, with TRBD2 matching over 8 bases. The CDR3 spans 15 residues. Looked up from germline, CDR1 is SGHAT and CDR2 is FQNNGV. With V trimmed by 4 bases and J by 2 bases, 7 bases remained unmatched. As DNA, the CDR3 is TGTGCCAGCAGCTGGAGCGGGGGCTCGACCTACGAGCAGTACTTC. Its protein is CASSWSGGSTYEQYF.

This clone has just one count. This rearrangement joins TRBV6-5 to TRBJ2-1; D remains unclear. Germline CDR1 MNHEY, CDR2 SVGAGI. The CDR3 consists of 14 residues. The germline V and J ends were trimmed by 6 bases and 7 bases, with 16 bases remaining between them. The CDR3 DNA reads as TGTGCCAGCAGCCCGAATGGGGAATGGAATGAGCAGTTCTTC. Its protein is CASSPNGEWNEQFF.

The chain carries TRBV18 and TRBJ2-7; a weak D match, TRBD2 (5 bases). V lost 3 bases and J lost 6, with 15 bases in between. The CDR3 consists of 14 residues. Germline CDR1 reads KGHSH; CDR2 reads LQKENI. The CDR3 loop is CASSPRVFEGEQYF. CDR3 bases: TGTGCCAGCTCACCTAGGGTCTTTGAGGGCGAGCAGTACTTC.

This chain links TRBV7-8 with TRBJ2-5, with 9 bases aligning to TRBD2. CDR1 SGHVS and CDR2 FQNEAQ come from the germline V gene. The V segment lost 3 bases and the J segment 7 bases; nucleotides outside the gene matches: 12. CDR3 length: 16 residues. In DNA form, the CDR3 reads TGTGCCAGCAGCTTTGAGGCTAGCGGGAACGGGGTGACCCAGTACTTC. Translated, it gives CASSFEASGNGVTQYF. The full variable domain, with the rest looked up from reference TRBV7-8 and TRBJ2-5, is GAGVSQSPRYKVAKRGQDVALRCDPISGHVSLFWYQQALGQGPEFLTYFQNEAQLDKSGLPSDRFFAERPEGSVSTLKIQRTQQEDSAVYLCASSFEASGNGVTQYFGPGTRLLVL.

The chain employs TRBV15 and TRBJ2-1; TRBD2 aligns across 11 bases. V dropped 5 bases and J dropped 6; count of bases not matched to a gene: 6. CDR1 and CDR2 (germline): LNHNV, YYDKDF (reference sequence). CDR3 length: 15 amino acids. CDR3 sequence reads: CATSVSGGALNEQFF. The CDR3 DNA follows: TGTGCCACCAGCGTTAGCGGGGGGGCCCTCAATGAGCAGTTCTTC.

This chain links TRBV7-9 with TRBJ1-2; 7 nucleotides align to TRBD1. The CDR3 has 14 amino acids. V was pared by 1 base and J by 3 bases, with 2 bases of the junction left unmatched. Germline lookup yields CDR1 SEHNR and CDR2 FQNEAQ (reference sequence). The DNA of the CDR3 is TGTGCCAGCAGCTTAGGCAGGGGGGACTATGGCTACACCTTC. Its protein product is CASSLGRGDYGYTF.

J is TRBJ2-5 and V is TRBV19, with 8 bases that match TRBD1. V was clipped by 4 bases and J by 5 bases; unmatched bases: 3. The CDR3 runs 13 residues. The germline CDR1 and CDR2 sequences are LNHDA and SQIVND (reference sequence). Here the CDR3 reads CASSTNRGETQYF. CDR3 coding DNA: TGTGCCAGTAGTACTAACAGGGGGGAGACCCAGTACTTC.

The chain is built from TRBV5-1 and TRBJ1-2, with 7 bases matching TRBD1. Germline CDR1 is SGHRS and CDR2 is YFSETQ. The CDR3 length is 14 residues. V was pared by 6 bases and J by 6 bases, with 11 bases of the junction left unmatched. The CDR3 nucleotides read TGCGCCAGCACCCCGGCGACAGGGTACAATGGCTACACCTTC. Translated: CASTPATGYNGYTF.

This chain connects TRBV29-1 to TRBJ1-5; no firm D call. Germline V gives CDR1 SQVTM, CDR2 ANQGSEA. Trimming cost V 5 bases and J 1 base, with 6 bases left between them. The CDR3 runs to 12 residues. The CDR3 DNA reads TGCAGCGTTCAGCAAAGCAATCAGCCCCAGCATTTT. Translated, it gives CSVQQSNQPQHF.

The chain joins TRBV7-2 to TRBJ1-3; D uncertain. The CDR3 runs 13 residues. Germline lookup yields CDR1 SGHTA and CDR2 FQGNSA. V was shortened by 5 bases and J by 0 bases, with 5 bases between the two germline ends. In DNA, the CDR3 is TGTGCCAGCAGCCCTTACTCTGGAAACACCATATATTTT. Amino acids: CASSPYSGNTIYF.

This clone was seen more than once but under ten times. V gene TRBV14 combines with J gene TRBJ1-2, with D hard to call. The CDR3 covers 14 residues. The V and J ends lost 0 bases and 8 bases respectively, with 13 bases between them. Per germline, CDR1 SGHDN and CDR2 FVKESK. This CDR3 reads CASSQDGWVVGYTF. CDR3 sequence (DNA): TGTGCCAGCAGCCAAGATGGGTGGGTCGTGGGCTACACCTTC.

The chain has TRBV11-1 and TRBJ2-1, with TRBD2 matching over 10 bases. Germline CDR1 reads SGHAT; CDR2 reads FQDESV (reference sequence). The V gene end was trimmed by 6 bases and the J gene end by 4 bases; junction bases not matched to a gene: 6. CDR3 length equals 15 residues. CDR3: CASSQLAGSYNEQFF. CDR3 coding DNA: TGTGCCAGCAGTCAACTAGCGGGGTCATACAATGAGCAGTTCTTC.

This sequence joins TRBV5-1 and TRBJ2-6; D not certain. Trimming stripped 0 bases from V and 0 bases from J, with 7 bases between. Germline V lookup: CDR1 SGHRS, CDR2 YFSETQ. The CDR3 covers 16 residues. The CDR3 sequence is CASSLGPGSGANVLTF. CDR3 DNA sequence: TGCGCCAGCAGCTTGGGTCCGGGCTCTGGGGCCAACGTCCTGACTTTC.

This clone appeared a single time. The gene calls are TRBV27 and TRBJ1-2; 9 bases line up with TRBD1. Germline V CDR1 and CDR2: MNHEY, SMNVEV (reference sequence). The CDR3 contains 14 residues. The V gene end was trimmed by 5 bases and the J gene end by 4 bases; junction bases not matched to a gene: 5. The CDR3 protein is CASSHRGQGYGYTF. The DNA for the CDR3 is TGTGCCAGCAGTCACAGGGGGCAGGGCTATGGCTACACCTTC.

The chain couples TRBV7-9 to TRBJ1-3; D is uncertain. The length of the CDR3 is 13 residues. With 5 bases removed from V and 0 bases from J, the gap between germline ends came to 5 bases. CDR1 is SEHNR, CDR2 FQNEAQ, per germline (reference sequence). The CDR3 loop reads CASSMSSGNTIYF. As DNA, the CDR3 is TGTGCCAGCAGCATGAGCTCTGGAAACACCATATATTTT.

The chain recombines TRBV21-1 with TRBJ2-1; TRBD2 is taken as the D call from the table, unchecked against the DNA. TRBV21-1 is tagged as a pseudogene. This CDR3 has 16 amino acids. Here the CDR3 reads CASSPKASGIRDEQFF. The CDR3 DNA reads TGTGCCAGCAGCCCAAAGGCTAGCGGCATTCGGGATGAGCAGTTCTTC.

This chain connects TRBV10-3 to TRBJ2-6; no clear D. Germline CDR1 ENHRY, CDR2 SYGVKD. CDR3 length equals 14 residues. V lost 3 bases and J lost 0, with 3 bases in between. CDR3 residues: CAISDSSGANVLTF. The CDR3 nucleotides are TGTGCCATCAGTGACAGCTCTGGGGCCAACGTCCTGACTTTC.

V usage is TRBV19 and J usage is TRBJ1-2; TRBD1 is a possible D gene (5 bases). This CDR3 has 13 residues. V shed 6 bases and J shed 8 bases, with 16 bases lying between them. The V gene's germline CDR1 is LNHDA and CDR2 SQIVND (reference sequence). The CDR3 region is CASRNPRGWGYTF. The CDR3 DNA follows: TGTGCCAGTAGAAACCCTCGGGGGTGGGGCTACACCTTC.

The chain uses TRBV5-1 and TRBJ2-1, with TRBD2 matching 8 bases. The CDR3 covers 16 residues. Germline V CDR1 and CDR2: SGHRS, YFSETQ. V lost 4 bases and J lost 0; bases outside the gene matches: 6. The CDR3 nucleotides are TGCGCCAGCAGCCCTGGCGGGACTAGCTCCTACAATGAGCAGTTCTTC. This encodes CASSPGGTSSYNEQFF.

The chain is built from TRBV19 and TRBJ2-7; no definite D call. The V and J ends lost 3 bases and 4 bases respectively, with 7 bases between them. CDR1 and CDR2 (germline): LNHDA, SQIVND (reference sequence). The CDR3 contains 12 residues. In DNA form, the CDR3 reads TGTGCCAGTAGTATTATGGGGTACGAGCAGTACTTC. Amino acids: CASSIMGYEQYF. Full variable domain (remainder filled in from reference TRBV19 and TRBJ2-7): DGGITQSPKYLFRKEGQNVTLSCEQNLNHDAMYWYRQDPGQGLRLIYYSQIVNDFQKGDIAEGYSVSREKKESFPLTVTSAQKNPTAFYLCASSIMGYEQYFGPGTRLTVT.

The chain has TRBV5-4 and TRBJ1-1; weak D call: TRBD1 (5 bases). The CDR3 extends over 13 amino acids. V gave up 2 bases and J gave up 3 bases, with 8 bases separating them. Germline CDR1 and CDR2: SGHNT and YYREEE (reference sequence). The CDR3 DNA reads TGTGCCAGCAGCTTAGGGGTCCACACTGAAGCTTTCTTT. It codes for CASSLGVHTEAFF.

The genes are TRBV7-2 and TRBJ2-3, with a tentative D call TRBD2 (7 bases). Trimming shortened V by 4 bases and J by 0 bases, and 20 bases separated the two germline ends. The CDR3 loop spans 18 amino acids. CDR1 and CDR2 (germline): SGHTA, FQGNSA. For the CDR3, the DNA is TGTGCCAGCAGCTCGGGGGGCAGACTCCTAACTAGCACAGATACGCAGTATTTT. Amino acids: CASSSGGRLLTSTDTQYF.

The rearrangement joins TRBV29-1 to TRBJ1-2; D unresolved. CDR1 is SQVTM and CDR2 is ANQGSEA in the germline V gene. The CDR3 loop spans 14 amino acids. Trimming stripped 2 bases from V and 2 bases from J, with 12 bases between. CDR3: CSVEWTGRNYGYTF. Here the CDR3 DNA reads TGCAGCGTTGAATGGACCGGGCGGAACTATGGCTACACCTTC.